These 13 T cell receptor beta chains share one sample of origin, sequenced in a study of blood T cell repertoires in COVID-19. Clones were read by immunoSEQ multiplex PCR, and TCRdb kept only the in-frame ones, dropping some. The top ten hold more than 0.85% of the sample, which has a few hundred thousand clones, around 84% seen once. Material: peripheral blood. The receptors stem from a human donor with acute or convalescent COVID-19. The donor label of this sample is uncertain.

The CDR3 nucleotides read TGTGCCTGGAGGGAAGCGGGAGCTTTCGAGCAGTACTTC. Protein product: CAWREAGAFEQYF. The chain combines TRBV30 with TRBJ2-7, with 8 bases that match TRBD2. J gave up 6 bases and V 3 bases, and 7 bases lay outside the gene matches. CDR3 size: 13 residues. Germline V gene sequence: CDR1 GTSNPN, CDR2 SVGIG (reference sequence). The whole variable domain, filled in from reference TRBV30 and TRBJ2-7, reads SQTIHQWPATLVQPVGSPLSLECTVEGTSNPNLYWYRQAAGRGLQLLFYSVGIGQISSEVPQNLSASRPQDRQFILSSKKLLLSDSGFYLCAWREAGAFEQYFGPGTRLTVT.

This chain joins TRBV2 and TRBJ2-1; TRBD2 matches 12 bases. After removal of 5 bases from V and 3 bases from J, the junction contained 2 bases not matched to a gene. The CDR3 runs to 15 residues. From germline, CDR1 is SNHLY and CDR2 FYNNEI. CDR3 in amino acids: CASSRTSGVYNEQFF. In DNA form, the CDR3 reads TGTGCCAGCAGTCGGACTAGCGGGGTCTACAATGAGCAGTTCTTC.

The chain employs TRBV5-8 and TRBJ2-1; D is uncertain. The CDR3 consists of 14 residues. V was shortened by 3 bases and J by 5 bases, with 12 bases between the two germline ends. In germline, CDR1 is SGHTS, CDR2 YDEGEE. The CDR3 here is CASSSKKQNNEQFF. CDR3 DNA sequence: TGTGCCAGCAGCTCAAAGAAACAAAACAATGAGCAGTTCTTC.

The genes are TRBV5-1 and TRBJ2-5; the D gene is possibly TRBD2 (6 bases). The germline V and J ends were trimmed by 5 bases and 3 bases, with 8 bases remaining between them. The germline gives CDR1 SGHRS, CDR2 YFSETQ. The CDR3 sequence is 12 residues long. CDR3 region: CASSSGEETQYF. CDR3 nucleotides: TGCGCCAGCAGTAGCGGAGAAGAGACCCAGTACTTC. The whole variable domain, remainder taken from reference TRBV5-1 and TRBJ2-5, is KAGVTQTPRYLIKTRGQQVTLSCSPISGHRSVSWYQQTPGQGLQFLFEYFSETQRNKGNFPGRFSGRQFSNSRSEMNVSTLELGDSALYLCASSSGEETQYFGPGTRLLVL.

This clone was observed a single time. The gene calls are TRBV7-9 and TRBJ1-2; D may be TRBD1 (5 bases). The germline V gene encodes CDR1 SEHNR and CDR2 FQNEAQ (reference sequence). V was pared by 4 bases and J by 6 bases, with 15 bases between. CDR3 length: 14 residues. CDR3 DNA: TGTGCCAGCAGCTCCCAACAGGCAGAGGATGGCTACACCTTC. Translating it yields CASSSQQAEDGYTF.

Notes on this clone: This sample includes further DNA sequences coding for the same CDR3. The genes are TRBV7-9 and TRBJ1-6, with TRBD1 as a possible D gene (6 bases). Trimming stripped 1 base from V and 10 bases from J, with 11 bases between. Germline V gene lookup returns CDR1 SEHNR and CDR2 FQNEAQ (reference sequence). CDR3 length equals 14 residues. CDR3 region: CASSLGDKGSPLHF. The CDR3 region has the DNA TGTGCCAGCAGCTTAGGGGACAAGGGATCACCCCTCCACTTT.

This chain links TRBV2 with TRBJ1-1; TRBD1 is a possible D gene (5 bases). Trimming shortened V by 4 bases and J by 4 bases, and 13 bases separated the two germline ends. The germline V gene has CDR1 SNHLY and CDR2 FYNNEI. The CDR3 totals 14 residues. The CDR3 spells CASSAQGFSTEAFF. CDR3 bases: TGTGCCAGCAGTGCCCAGGGTTTTAGCACTGAAGCTTTCTTT.

The CDR3 spells CASSSTGTGNTIYF. CDR3 DNA sequence: TGTGCCAGCAGTTCGACAGGTACTGGAAACACCATATATTTT. This sequence joins TRBV7-9 and TRBJ1-3; D may be TRBD1 (6 bases). Germline V lookup: CDR1 SEHNR, CDR2 FQNEAQ (reference sequence). The V end was cut by 6 bases, the J end by 2 bases, with 11 bases between. This CDR3 has 14 amino acids.

The V call is TRBV9, the J call TRBJ1-6; D not resolved. The CDR3 sequence is 14 residues long. Trimming stripped 2 bases from V and 7 bases from J, with 10 bases between. In germline, CDR1 is SGDLS, CDR2 YYNGEE. As DNA, the CDR3 is TGTGCCAGCAGCGTCTCCGGCAGGAATTCACCCCTCCACTTT. Translation: CASSVSGRNSPLHF.

The chain employs TRBV7-8 and TRBJ2-1; possibly TRBD1 for D (5 bases). From germline, CDR1 is SGHVS and CDR2 FQNEAQ. The CDR3 consists of 13 residues. Trimming removed 6 bases at V and 15 bases at J, with 21 bases between. The CDR3 DNA is TGTGCCAGCAGTTCCCTGGACACCCGGCCTCCGTTCTTC. It codes for CASSSLDTRPPFF. Supplemented by reference TRBV7-8 and TRBJ2-1, the full variable domain reads GAGVSQSPRYKVAKRGQDVALRCDPISGHVSLFWYQQALGQGPEFLTYFQNEAQLDKSGLPSDRFFAERPEGSVSTLKIQRTQQEDSAVYLCASSSLDTRPPFFGPGTRLTVL.

The chain is built from TRBV10-3 and TRBJ2-1, with D unclear. Germline V gene lookup returns CDR1 ENHRY and CDR2 SYGVKD. V was pared by 3 bases and J by 2 bases, with 5 bases between. The CDR3 has 13 amino acids. CDR3 nucleotides: TGTGCCATCAGTGATATAGCCTACAATGAGCAGTTCTTC. This codes for CAISDIAYNEQFF.

The rearrangement joins TRBV5-1 to TRBJ2-1; 7 nucleotides align to TRBD1. From germline, CDR1 is SGHRS and CDR2 YFSETQ. CDR3 length: 16 amino acids. The V gene end was trimmed by 0 bases and the J gene end by 5 bases; junction bases not matched to a gene: 8. Here the CDR3 reads CASSLVYGDRHNEQFF. The CDR3 bases are TGCGCCAGCAGCTTGGTTTATGGGGACAGACACAATGAGCAGTTCTTC.

The chain combines TRBV5-4 with TRBJ2-3, with D possibly matching TRBD1 (6 bases). CDR1 and CDR2 from the germline V gene are SGHNT and YYREEE (reference sequence). Trimming cost V 0 bases and J 2 bases, with 13 bases left between them. The CDR3 sequence is 16 residues long. CDR3: CASSLGFRDTTDTQYF. The CDR3 DNA is TGTGCCAGCAGCTTGGGTTTTCGGGACACCACAGATACGCAGTATTTT.